Listed here are 9 T cell receptor beta chains from one sample, sequenced in a study of blood T cell repertoires in COVID-19. Profiled with immunoSEQ multiplex PCR; TCRdb holds only in-frame clones, not every one. This table has some 270,000 clones, about nine tenths appearing once. Sequencing input: PBMCs or T cells enriched from blood (not recorded which). These receptor sequences come from a woman in her thirties or forties who had recovered from COVID-19.

The gene calls are TRBV18 and TRBJ2-3, with 7 nucleotides matching TRBD2. J was trimmed by 7 bases and V by 0 bases; bases with no gene match: 7. CDR1 is KGHSH, CDR2 LQKENI, per germline. The CDR3 consists of 15 residues. CDR3 DNA: TGTGCCAGCTCACCACCGGGGGGGATTGGGCATACGCAGTATTTT. This codes for CASSPPGGIGHTQYF.

J is TRBJ2-2 and V is TRBV9; 7 positions agree with TRBD2. V trimming: 3 bases; J trimming: 5 bases; junction bases outside the gene matches: 13. The CDR3 is made up of 17 amino acids. Germline CDR1 reads SGDLS; CDR2 reads YYNGEE. CDR3 loop: CASSAQRLAAITGELFF. CDR3 in DNA: TGTGCCAGCAGCGCCCAAAGACTAGCAGCTATAACCGGGGAGCTGTTTTTT.

The J gene is TRBJ1-1, the V gene TRBV11-1; tentative D call: TRBD1 (5 bases). From germline, CDR1 is SGHAT and CDR2 FQDESV (reference sequence). The germline V and J ends were trimmed by 4 bases and 11 bases, with 17 bases remaining between them. CDR3 length equals 13 residues. The CDR3 bases are TGTGCCAGCAGCTCCTCGGGGGTTGGGGTCGCTTTCTTT. Protein: CASSSSGVGVAFF.

The rearrangement joins TRBV11-1 to TRBJ2-5, with 7 positions matching TRBD2. CDR3 size: 13 residues. CDR1 SGHAT and CDR2 FQDESV come from the germline V gene (reference sequence). V lost 5 bases, J lost 5 bases, and 5 bases stayed unmatched. DNA for the CDR3: TGTGCCAGCAGCCCGGGACTATTTGAGACCCAGTACTTC. Protein product: CASSPGLFETQYF.

The V gene is TRBV4-1, the J gene TRBJ2-7; TRBD2 aligns across 13 bases. From germline, CDR1 is MGHRA and CDR2 YSYEKL. J was trimmed by 7 bases and V by 0 bases; bases with no gene match: 12. This CDR3 spans 18 amino acids. CDR3 in DNA: TGCGCCAGCAGCCAAGAATTACGGACTAGCGGGAGATCTGGGGAGCAGTACTTC. Amino acid sequence: CASSQELRTSGRSGEQYF.

The rearrangement links TRBV7-3 to TRBJ2-3; D may be TRBD1 (6 bases). Germline V gene sequence: CDR1 SGHTA, CDR2 FQGTGA. V was clipped by 5 bases and J by 1 base, with 16 bases between them. The CDR3 runs 16 residues. CDR3 residues: CASSPGQTDGTDTQYF. CDR3 nucleotides: TGTGCCAGCAGCCCCGGACAGACAGACGGCACAGATACGCAGTATTTT.

V and J are TRBV7-9 and TRBJ1-4; the D gene is possibly TRBD1 (5 bases). The CDR3 extends over 16 amino acids. Between the trimmed V and J ends, which lost 5 bases and 2 bases, there was a span of 15 bases. Germline CDR1 SEHNR, CDR2 FQNEAQ (reference sequence). Here the CDR3 reads CASSPVGGSTNEKLFF. The DNA of the CDR3 is TGTGCCAGCAGCCCGGTGGGGGGGTCGACTAATGAAAAACTGTTTTTT. Full variable domain (outside the CDR3, taken from reference TRBV7-9 and TRBJ1-4): DTGVSQNPRHKITKRGQNVTFRCDPISEHNRLYWYRQTLGQGPEFLTYFQNEAQLEKSRLLSDRFSAERPKGSFSTLEIQRTEQGDSAMYLCASSPVGGSTNEKLFFGSGTQLSVL.

This rearrangement joins TRBV3-1 (or the pseudogene TRBV3-2) to TRBJ2-7, with 13 bases aligning to TRBD2. Germline V gene data show CDR1 as LGHDT and CDR2 as YNNKEL (reference sequence). This CDR3 has 14 amino acids. Germline trimming cut 4 bases from V and 6 bases from J; bases unmatched to any gene: 3. CDR3 in DNA: TGTGCCAGCAGCCCCGGACTAGCGGGAGCCGAGCAGTACTTC. Residues: CASSPGLAGAEQYF.

This chain links TRBV19 with TRBJ1-2, with a possible D match to TRBD1 (5 bases). V was pared by 2 bases and J by 2 bases, with 12 bases between. Germline lookup yields CDR1 LNHDA and CDR2 SQIVND (reference sequence). The CDR3 consists of 15 residues. The CDR3, as DNA: TGTGCCAGTAGTATACAGACAGCCTCGAACTATGGCTACACCTTC. This gives the protein CASSIQTASNYGYTF.